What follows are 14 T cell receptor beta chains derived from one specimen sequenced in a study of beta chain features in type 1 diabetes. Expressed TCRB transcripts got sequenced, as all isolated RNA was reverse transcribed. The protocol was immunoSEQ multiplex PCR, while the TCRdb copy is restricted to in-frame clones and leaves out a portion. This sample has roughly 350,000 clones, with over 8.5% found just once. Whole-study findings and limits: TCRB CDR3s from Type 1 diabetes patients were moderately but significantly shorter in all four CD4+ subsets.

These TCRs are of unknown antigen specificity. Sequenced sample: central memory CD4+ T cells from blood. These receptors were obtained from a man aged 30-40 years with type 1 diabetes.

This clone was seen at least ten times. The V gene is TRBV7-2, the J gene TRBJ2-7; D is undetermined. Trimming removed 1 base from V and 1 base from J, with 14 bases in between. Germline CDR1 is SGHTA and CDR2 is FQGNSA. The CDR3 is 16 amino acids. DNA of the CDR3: TGTGCCAGCAGCTTAGTAGTTGCAACTGGTTCCTACGAGCAGTACTTC. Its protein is CASSLVVATGSYEQYF.

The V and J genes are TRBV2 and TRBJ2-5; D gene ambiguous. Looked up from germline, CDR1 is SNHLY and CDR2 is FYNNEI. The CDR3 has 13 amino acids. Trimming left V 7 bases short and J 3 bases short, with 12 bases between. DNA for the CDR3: TGTGCCAGCAAGAGGAACTTAGAAGAGACCCAGTACTTC. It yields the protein CASKRNLEETQYF.

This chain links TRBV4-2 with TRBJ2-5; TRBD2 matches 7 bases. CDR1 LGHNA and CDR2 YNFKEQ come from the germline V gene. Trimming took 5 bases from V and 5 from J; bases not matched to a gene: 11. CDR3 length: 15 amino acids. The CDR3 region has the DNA TGTGCCAGCAGCTTTTCCTCGGGAGGCGTGGAGACCCAGTACTTC. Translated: CASSFSSGGVETQYF.

Here the CDR3 DNA reads TGTGCCACCTCCGGACAGGGGGCTTGGGTTCAGCCCCAGCATTTT. As protein: CATSGQGAWVQPQHF. The J gene is TRBJ1-5, the V gene TRBV28; TRBD1 agrees at 11 bases. The CDR3 extends over 15 amino acids. CDR1 is MDHEN, CDR2 SYDVKM, per germline. V trimming: 10 bases; J trimming: 6 bases; junction bases outside the gene matches: 11.

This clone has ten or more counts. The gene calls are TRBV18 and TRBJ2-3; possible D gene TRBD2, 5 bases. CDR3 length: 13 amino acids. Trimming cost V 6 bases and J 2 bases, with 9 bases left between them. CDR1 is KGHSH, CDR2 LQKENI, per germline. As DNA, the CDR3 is TGTGCCAGCTCTCCGGACTCCACAGATACGCAGTATTTT. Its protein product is CASSPDSTDTQYF.

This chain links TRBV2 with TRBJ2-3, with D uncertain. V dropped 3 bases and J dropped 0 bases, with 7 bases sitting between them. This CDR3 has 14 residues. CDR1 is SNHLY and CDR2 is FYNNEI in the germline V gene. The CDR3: CASSDPGSTDTQYF. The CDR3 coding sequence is TGTGCCAGCAGTGACCCCGGGAGCACAGATACGCAGTATTTT.

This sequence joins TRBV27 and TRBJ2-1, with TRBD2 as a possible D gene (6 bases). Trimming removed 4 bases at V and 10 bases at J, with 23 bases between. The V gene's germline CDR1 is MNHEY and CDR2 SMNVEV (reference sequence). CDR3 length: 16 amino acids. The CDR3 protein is CASSSPDLTTGDEQFF. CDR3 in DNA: TGTGCCAGCAGTTCCCCAGACCTCACGACGGGGGACGAGCAGTTCTTC.

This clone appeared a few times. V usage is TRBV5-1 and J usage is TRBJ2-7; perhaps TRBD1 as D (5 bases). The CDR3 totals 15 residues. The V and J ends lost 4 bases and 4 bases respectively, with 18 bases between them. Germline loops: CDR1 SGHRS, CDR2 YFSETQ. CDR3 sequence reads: CASSPTSDSYYEQYF. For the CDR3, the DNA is TGCGCCAGCAGCCCGACCTCCGACAGCTATTACGAGCAGTACTTC.

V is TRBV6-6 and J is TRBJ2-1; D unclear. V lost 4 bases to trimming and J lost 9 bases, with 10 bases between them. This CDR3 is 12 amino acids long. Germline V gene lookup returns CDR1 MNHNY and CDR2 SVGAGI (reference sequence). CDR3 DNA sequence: TGTGCCAGCAGTTTTAGGGAAAGTGAGCAGTTCTTC. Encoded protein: CASSFRESEQFF.

This CDR3 reads CSAPTTANTEAFF. CDR3 nucleotide sequence: TGCAGCGCCCCGACTACTGCGAACACTGAAGCTTTCTTT. V gene TRBV29-1 combines with J gene TRBJ1-1; D ambiguous. V gave up 7 bases and J gave up 1 base, with 13 bases separating them. The CDR3 spans 13 residues. Germline loops: CDR1 SQVTM, CDR2 ANQGSEA.

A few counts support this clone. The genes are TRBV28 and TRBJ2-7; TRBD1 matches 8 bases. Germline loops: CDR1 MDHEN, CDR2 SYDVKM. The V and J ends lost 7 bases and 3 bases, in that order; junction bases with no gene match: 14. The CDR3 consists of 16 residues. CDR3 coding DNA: TGTGCCAGCACCCTAGGTGCCGGGACAGGTGTCTACGAGCAGTACTTC. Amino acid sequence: CASTLGAGTGVYEQYF.

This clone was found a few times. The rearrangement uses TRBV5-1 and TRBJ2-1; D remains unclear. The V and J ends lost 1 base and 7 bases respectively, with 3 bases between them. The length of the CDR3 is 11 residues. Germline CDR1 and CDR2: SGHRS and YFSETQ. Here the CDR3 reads CASSLINEQFF. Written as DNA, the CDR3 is TGCGCCAGCAGCTTGATTAATGAGCAGTTCTTC.

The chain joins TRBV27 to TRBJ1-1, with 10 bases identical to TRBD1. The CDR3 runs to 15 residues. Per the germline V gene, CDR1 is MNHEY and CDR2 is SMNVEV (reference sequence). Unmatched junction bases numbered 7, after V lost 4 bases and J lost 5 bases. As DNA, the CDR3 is TGTGCCAGCAGTTCCTATGACAGGGGGCCTACTGAAGCTTTCTTT. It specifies CASSSYDRGPTEAFF.

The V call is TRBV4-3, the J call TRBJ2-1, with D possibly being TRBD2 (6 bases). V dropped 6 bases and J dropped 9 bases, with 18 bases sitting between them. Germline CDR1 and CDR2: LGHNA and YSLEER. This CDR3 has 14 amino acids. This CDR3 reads CASSLLTGDSEQFF. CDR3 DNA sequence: TGCGCCAGCAGTCTACTCACGGGAGATAGTGAGCAGTTCTTC.